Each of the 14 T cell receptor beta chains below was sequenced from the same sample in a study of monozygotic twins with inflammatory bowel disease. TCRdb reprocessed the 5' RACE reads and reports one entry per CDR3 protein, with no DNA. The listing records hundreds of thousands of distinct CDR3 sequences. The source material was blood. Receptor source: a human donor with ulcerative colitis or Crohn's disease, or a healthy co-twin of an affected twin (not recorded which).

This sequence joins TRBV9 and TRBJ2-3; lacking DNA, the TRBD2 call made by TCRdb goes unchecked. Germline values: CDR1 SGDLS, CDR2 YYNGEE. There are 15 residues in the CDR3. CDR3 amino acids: CASSGGWAPPDTQYF.

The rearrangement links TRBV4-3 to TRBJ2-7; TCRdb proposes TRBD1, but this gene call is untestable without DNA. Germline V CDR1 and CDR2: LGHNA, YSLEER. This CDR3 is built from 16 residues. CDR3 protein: CASSQAPGGEGYEQYF.

The CDR3 sequence is CASSRQRRQETQYF. The chain recombines TRBV7-3 with TRBJ2-5; TCRdb selects TRBD1, and the lack of DNA leaves this call unchecked. The CDR3 covers 14 residues. Germline lookup yields CDR1 SGHTA and CDR2 FQGTGA.

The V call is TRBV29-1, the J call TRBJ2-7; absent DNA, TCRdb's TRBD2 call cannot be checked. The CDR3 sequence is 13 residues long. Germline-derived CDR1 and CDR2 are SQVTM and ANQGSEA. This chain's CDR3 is CSVGGTALREQYF.

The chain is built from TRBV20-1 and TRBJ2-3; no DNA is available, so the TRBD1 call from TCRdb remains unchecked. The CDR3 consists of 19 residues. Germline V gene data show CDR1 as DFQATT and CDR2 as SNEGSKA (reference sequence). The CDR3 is CSAPGQGSTAPKVTDTQYF.

The CDR3 reads CASSTGGVGVSEAFF. The chain combines TRBV9 with TRBJ1-1; TCRdb reports TRBD1, a call that lacks DNA to check it against. Germline V CDR1 and CDR2: SGDLS, YYNGEE. This CDR3 has 15 residues. Drawing the rest from reference TRBV9 and TRBJ1-1, the complete variable domain is DSGVTQTPKHLITATGQRVTLRCSPRSGDLSVYWYQQSLDQGLQFLIQYYNGEERAKGNILERFSAQQFPDLHSELNLSSLELGDSALYFCASSTGGVGVSEAFFGQGTRLTVV.

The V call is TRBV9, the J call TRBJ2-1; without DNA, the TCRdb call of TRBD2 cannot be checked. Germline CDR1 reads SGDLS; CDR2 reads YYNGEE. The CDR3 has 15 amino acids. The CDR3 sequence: CASSALGSPYNEQFF. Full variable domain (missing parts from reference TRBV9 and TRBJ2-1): DSGVTQTPKHLITATGQRVTLRCSPRSGDLSVYWYQQSLDQGLQFLIQYYNGEERAKGNILERFSAQQFPDLHSELNLSSLELGDSALYFCASSALGSPYNEQFFGPGTRLTVL.

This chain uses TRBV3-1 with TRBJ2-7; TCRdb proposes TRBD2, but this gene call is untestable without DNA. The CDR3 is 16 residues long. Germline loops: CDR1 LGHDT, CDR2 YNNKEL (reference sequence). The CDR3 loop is CASSQDRSGGAYEQYF.

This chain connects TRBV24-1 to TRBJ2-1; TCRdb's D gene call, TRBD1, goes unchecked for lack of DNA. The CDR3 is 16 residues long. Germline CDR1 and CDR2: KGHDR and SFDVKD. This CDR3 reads CATSDSAGIEYNEQFF.

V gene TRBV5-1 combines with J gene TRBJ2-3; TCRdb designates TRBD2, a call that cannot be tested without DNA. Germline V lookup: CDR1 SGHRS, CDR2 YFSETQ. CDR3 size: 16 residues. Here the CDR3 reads CASSLGLAGGPDTQYF. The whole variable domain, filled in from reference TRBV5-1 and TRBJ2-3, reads KAGVTQTPRYLIKTRGQQVTLSCSPISGHRSVSWYQQTPGQGLQFLFEYFSETQRNKGNFPGRFSGRQFSNSRSEMNVSTLELGDSALYLCASSLGLAGGPDTQYFGPGTRLTVL.

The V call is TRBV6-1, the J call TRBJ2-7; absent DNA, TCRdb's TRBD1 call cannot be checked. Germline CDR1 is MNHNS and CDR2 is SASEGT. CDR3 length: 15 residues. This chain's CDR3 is CASSKTQGRAYEQYF.

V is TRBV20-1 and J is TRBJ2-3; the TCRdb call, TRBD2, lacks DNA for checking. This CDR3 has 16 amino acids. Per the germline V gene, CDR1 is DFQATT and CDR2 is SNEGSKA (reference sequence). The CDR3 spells CSVSLLAGGGSDTQYF.

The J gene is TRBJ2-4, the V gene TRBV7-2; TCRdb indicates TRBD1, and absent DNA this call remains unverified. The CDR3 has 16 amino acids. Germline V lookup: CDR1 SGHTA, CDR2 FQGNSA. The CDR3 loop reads CASSLVGRRPKNIQYF.

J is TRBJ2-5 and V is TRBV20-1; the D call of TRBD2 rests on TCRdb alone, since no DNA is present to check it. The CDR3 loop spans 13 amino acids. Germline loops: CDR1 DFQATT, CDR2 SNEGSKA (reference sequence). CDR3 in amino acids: CSAREAGVRAQYF.